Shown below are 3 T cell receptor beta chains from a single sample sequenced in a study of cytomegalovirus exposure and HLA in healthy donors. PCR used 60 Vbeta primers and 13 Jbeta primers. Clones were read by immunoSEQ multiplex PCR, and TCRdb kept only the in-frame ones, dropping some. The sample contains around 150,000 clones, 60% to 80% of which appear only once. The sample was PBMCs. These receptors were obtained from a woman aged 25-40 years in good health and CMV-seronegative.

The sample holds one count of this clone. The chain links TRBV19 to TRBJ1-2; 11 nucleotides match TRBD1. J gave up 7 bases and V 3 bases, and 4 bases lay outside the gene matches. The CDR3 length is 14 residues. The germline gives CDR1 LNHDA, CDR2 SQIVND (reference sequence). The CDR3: CASSIGQGASGYTF. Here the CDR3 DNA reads TGTGCCAGTAGTATTGGACAGGGGGCCAGTGGCTACACCTTC.

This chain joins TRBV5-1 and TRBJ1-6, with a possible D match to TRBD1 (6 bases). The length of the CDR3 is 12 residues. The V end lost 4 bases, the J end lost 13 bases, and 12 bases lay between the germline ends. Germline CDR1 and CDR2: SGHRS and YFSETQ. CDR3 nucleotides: TGCGCCAGCAGCCCCCAGGGGTTCCCCCTCCACTTT. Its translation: CASSPQGFPLHF.

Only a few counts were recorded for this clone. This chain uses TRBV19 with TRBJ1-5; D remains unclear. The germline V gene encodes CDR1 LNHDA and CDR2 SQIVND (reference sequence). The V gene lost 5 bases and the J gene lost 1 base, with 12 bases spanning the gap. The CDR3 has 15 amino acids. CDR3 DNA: TGTGCCAGTAGTCCCCTGGGAGAGAGCAATCAGCCCCAGCATTTT. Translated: CASSPLGESNQPQHF.